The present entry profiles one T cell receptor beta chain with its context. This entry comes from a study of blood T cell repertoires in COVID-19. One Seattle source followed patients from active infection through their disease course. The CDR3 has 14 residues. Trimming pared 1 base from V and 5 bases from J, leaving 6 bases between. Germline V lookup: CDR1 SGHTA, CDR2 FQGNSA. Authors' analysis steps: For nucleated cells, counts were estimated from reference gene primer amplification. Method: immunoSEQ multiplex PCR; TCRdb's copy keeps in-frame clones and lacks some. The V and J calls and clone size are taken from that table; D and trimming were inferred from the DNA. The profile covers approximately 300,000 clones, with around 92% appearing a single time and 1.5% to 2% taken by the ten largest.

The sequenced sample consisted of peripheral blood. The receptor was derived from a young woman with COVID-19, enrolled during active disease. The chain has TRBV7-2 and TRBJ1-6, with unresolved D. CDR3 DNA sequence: TGTGCCAGCAGCTTAGGAGACAATAATTCACCCCTCCACTTT. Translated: CASSLGDNNSPLHF.